This T cell receptor beta chain derives from a study of T cell responses to AZD1222 COVID-19 vaccine. Study outcomes and limitations: In a largely white British group with more females than males, clonal diversity was possibly underestimated. Only five to seven individuals given AZD1222 were seropositive at baseline. Following two doses of AZD1222, Spike-specific TCR breadth and depth rose.

V lost 2 bases to trimming and J lost 0 bases, with 7 bases between them. The CDR3 loop spans 14 amino acids. Germline values: CDR1 MDHEN, CDR2 SYDVKM. Profiling relied on immunoSEQ multiplex PCR, and the TCRdb table lists in-frame clones only, not all of them. The sample contains roughly 140,000 clones, around 88% of which appear only once. To note about this clone: Its antigen is unknown.

This TCR came from an adult in good health. The chain links TRBV28 to TRBJ1-1; D gene ambiguous. The sample in question was peripheral blood, obtained on day 0 of MenACWY control vaccination. The CDR3 loop reads CASSLQAVNTEAFF. The CDR3 region has the DNA TGTGCCAGCAGTTTACAGGCCGTGAACACTGAAGCTTTCTTT. Drawing the rest from reference TRBV28 and TRBJ1-1, the complete variable domain is DVKVTQSSRYLVKRTGEKVFLECVQDMDHENMFWYRQDPGLGLRLIYFSYDVKMKEKGDIPEGYSVSREKKERFSLILESASTNQTSMYLCASSLQAVNTEAFFGQGTRLTVV.